Each of the 16 T cell receptor beta chains below was sequenced from the same sample in a study of T cell repertoires in cytomegalovirus infection. Via MiXCR, TCRdb re-called the reads, giving one row per CDR3 protein. The table includes 150,000 to 200,000 distinct CDR3 sequences, roughly a fifth detected once. The sample consisted of PBMCs. Receptor source: a human donor in good health (CMV status not recorded). Some clones in this sample may be carry-over from other donors' samples.

This clonotype was observed at least ten times. V usage is TRBV7-8 and J usage is TRBJ2-3; 10 bases match TRBD2. Germline-derived CDR1 and CDR2 are SGHVS and FQNEAQ. The junction had 4 bases not matched to a gene; V was cut back by 1 base and J by 3 bases. The CDR3 spans 16 residues. CDR3: CASSLGLAGETDTQYF. DNA of the CDR3: TGTGCCAGCAGCTTAGGGCTAGCGGGAGAGACAGATACGCAGTATTTT.

The chain has TRBV5-1 and TRBJ2-5; 8 bases map to TRBD1. The CDR3 is 15 amino acids. Germline V gene data show CDR1 as SGHRS and CDR2 as YFSETQ. With 3 bases clipped from V and 5 bases from J, the junction kept 9 bases outside the gene matches. In DNA form, the CDR3 reads TGCGCCAGCAGCTCTCCCGGACAGGGCGGGGAGACCCAGTACTTC. It is translated as CASSSPGQGGETQYF.

V gene TRBV2 combines with J gene TRBJ1-1; D is unclear. CDR3 size: 13 residues. The V gene's germline CDR1 is SNHLY and CDR2 FYNNEI. With 4 bases removed from V and 4 bases from J, the gap between germline ends came to 10 bases. This CDR3 is CASSVGPGTEAFF. CDR3 DNA: TGTGCCAGCAGTGTGGGCCCGGGCACTGAAGCTTTCTTT.

This clonotype was recorded at least ten times. The chain recombines TRBV7-3 with TRBJ2-5; possible D gene TRBD2, 6 bases. The CDR3 consists of 14 residues. Germline V gives CDR1 SGHTA, CDR2 FQGTGA. Between the trimmed V and J ends, which lost 5 bases and 1 base, there was a span of 11 bases. The chain's CDR3 is CASSRGDPQETQYF. The CDR3 DNA sequence: TGTGCCAGCAGCCGCGGGGACCCCCAAGAGACCCAGTACTTC.

This clonotype was observed a few times. The V gene is TRBV28, the J gene TRBJ2-1; unclear D gene. CDR1 is MDHEN, CDR2 SYDVKM, per germline. V was cut by 3 bases and J by 6 bases, with 12 bases left in between. The CDR3 length is 14 residues. The CDR3 sequence is CASSFPGLPNEQFF. DNA of the CDR3: TGTGCCAGCAGTTTCCCCGGCCTCCCCAATGAGCAGTTCTTC.

This clonotype showed up many times. The chain joins TRBV2 to TRBJ1-2; D may be TRBD1 (5 bases). The germline V and J ends were trimmed by 6 bases and 7 bases, with 18 bases remaining between them. Germline CDR1 SNHLY, CDR2 FYNNEI. The CDR3 contains 14 residues. Here the CDR3 reads CASSTHRSGGGYTF. CDR3 sequence (DNA): TGTGCCAGCAGCACCCACCGCTCGGGGGGTGGCTACACCTTC. Full variable domain (rest looked up from reference TRBV2 and TRBJ1-2): EPEVTQTPSHQVTQMGQEVILRCVPISNHLYFYWYRQILGQKVEFLVSFYNNEISEKSEIFDDQFSVERPDGSNFTLKIRSTKLEDSAMYFCASSTHRSGGGYTFGSGTRLTVV.

The chain is built from TRBV23-1 and TRBJ1-1; D uncertain. TRBV23-1 counts as an open reading frame of uncertain function. The CDR3 runs to 13 residues. V lost 3 bases and J lost 8, with 13 bases in between. In DNA form, the CDR3 reads TGCGCCAGCAGTCAGGTCCTGGCGGGGGAAGCTTTCTTT. Its protein is CASSQVLAGEAFF.

The chain employs TRBV29-1 and TRBJ2-1; D might be TRBD2 (5 bases). Germline CDR1 reads SQVTM; CDR2 reads ANQGSEA. The V and J ends lost 3 bases and 5 bases respectively, with 11 bases between them. The CDR3 is 13 amino acids. In DNA, the CDR3 is TGCAGCGTTGATGAGACTATCAACAATGAGCAGTTCTTC. Protein product: CSVDETINNEQFF.

The table lists this clonotype with a few counts. The rearrangement links TRBV5-1 to TRBJ1-5; D gene unclear. This CDR3 region has 13 residues. Germline lookup yields CDR1 SGHRS and CDR2 YFSETQ. Deletions cut 4 bases from V and 3 bases from J, with 8 bases between. CDR3 bases: TGCGCCAGCAGCCGGGGATACAATCAGCCCCAGCATTTT. Translation gives CASSRGYNQPQHF.

The sample holds many counts of this clonotype. The gene calls are TRBV7-2 and TRBJ1-1; the match to TRBD1 covers 7 bases. The germline gives CDR1 SGHTA, CDR2 FQGNSA. V trimming: 5 bases; J trimming: 5 bases; junction bases outside the gene matches: 17. This CDR3 has 17 amino acids. The CDR3 DNA is TGTGCCAGCAGCCCGAAGACAGGGTGGCCCTCTCGGACTGAAGCTTTCTTT. Its translation: CASSPKTGWPSRTEAFF.

This clonotype occurred many times. The chain is built from TRBV11-2 and TRBJ1-1, with D unclear. V dropped 5 bases and J dropped 4 bases, with 14 bases sitting between them. This CDR3 is built from 14 residues. Germline V lookup: CDR1 SGHAT, CDR2 FQNNGV. DNA of the CDR3: TGTGCCAGCAGCCGAGTCCGGGGTAGCACTGAAGCTTTCTTT. Amino acids: CASSRVRGSTEAFF.

The sample holds many counts of this clonotype. This rearrangement joins TRBV6-1 to TRBJ2-5; no definite D call. Looked up from germline, CDR1 is MNHNS and CDR2 is SASEGT. The V end was cut by 6 bases, the J end by 5 bases, with 7 bases between. This CDR3 is built from 11 residues. CDR3 nucleotides: TGTGCCAGCAGACGCGAGGAGACCCAGTACTTC. Protein product: CASRREETQYF.

There are many counts of this clonotype. This sequence joins TRBV7-2 and TRBJ2-1, with D possibly TRBD2 on 5 matching bases. CDR3 size: 15 residues. CDR1 SGHTA and CDR2 FQGNSA come from the germline V gene. Trimming left V 5 bases short and J 5 bases short, with 16 bases between. The CDR3 DNA sequence: TGTGCCAGCAGCCCGGACTTCTTTGAGCACAATGAGCAGTTCTTC. It yields the protein CASSPDFFEHNEQFF.

The genes are TRBV7-2 and TRBJ2-1; perhaps TRBD1 as D (6 bases). Germline CDR1 and CDR2: SGHTA and FQGNSA. The length of the CDR3 is 14 residues. V gave up 2 bases and J gave up 8 bases, with 13 bases separating them. Written as DNA, the CDR3 is TGTGCCAGCAGCTTAAGCAGGGGAAGCGATGAGCAGTTCTTC. This codes for CASSLSRGSDEQFF.

In regard to this clonotype: One end of the junction does not line up with germline, which may come from a read error. V and J are TRBV19 and TRBJ1-2; D is unclear. The CDR3 length is 15 residues. Germline V gene sequence: CDR1 LNHDA, CDR2 SQIVND (reference sequence). The CDR3 loop reads CARSIDVTGNYGYTF. The DNA for the CDR3 is TGTGCCAGAAGTATAGATGTGACCGGGAACTATGGCTACACCTTC.

The CDR3 sequence: CASRDRGGSTEAFF. CDR3 DNA: TGTGCCAGCAGGGACAGGGGCGGGAGTACTGAAGCTTTCTTT. This rearrangement joins TRBV6-2 or TRBV6-3 to TRBJ1-1; 9 bases line up with TRBD1. Germline assignment: CDR1 MNHEY and CDR2 SVGEGT. The CDR3 covers 14 residues. With 6 bases clipped from V and 5 bases from J, the junction kept 7 bases outside the gene matches.